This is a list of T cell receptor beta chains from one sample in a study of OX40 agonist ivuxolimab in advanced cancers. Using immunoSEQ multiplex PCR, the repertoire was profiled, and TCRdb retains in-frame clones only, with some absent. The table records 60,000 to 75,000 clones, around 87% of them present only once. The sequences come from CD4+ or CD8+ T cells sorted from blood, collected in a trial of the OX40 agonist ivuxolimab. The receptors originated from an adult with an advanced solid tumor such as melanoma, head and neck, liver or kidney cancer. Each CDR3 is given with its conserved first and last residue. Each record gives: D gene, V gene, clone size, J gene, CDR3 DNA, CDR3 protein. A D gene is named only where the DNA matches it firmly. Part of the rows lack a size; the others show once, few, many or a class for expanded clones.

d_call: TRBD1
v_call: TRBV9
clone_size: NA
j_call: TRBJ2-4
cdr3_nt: TGTGCCAGCAGCGACTCGACAGGGGGCCAAAACATTCAGTACTTC
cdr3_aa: CASSDSTGGQNIQYF

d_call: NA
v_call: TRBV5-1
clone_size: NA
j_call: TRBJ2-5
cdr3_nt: TGCGCCAGCAGCCCGGGGACGCAAGAGAGGGGGACCCAGTACTTC
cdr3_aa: CASSPGTQERGTQYF

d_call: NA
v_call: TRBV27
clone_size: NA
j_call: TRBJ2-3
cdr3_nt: TGTGCCAGCAGTTCCCTCAGCACAGATACGCAGTATTTT
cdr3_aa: CASSSLSTDTQYF

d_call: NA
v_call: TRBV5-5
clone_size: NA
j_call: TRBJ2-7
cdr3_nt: TGTGCCAGCAGCTTGTACCAGGGCGACTACGAGCAGTACTTC
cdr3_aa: CASSLYQGDYEQYF

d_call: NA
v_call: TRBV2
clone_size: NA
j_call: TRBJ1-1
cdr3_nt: TGTGCCAGCAGTGTGGGCCGCTTGAGCACTGAAGCTTTCTTT
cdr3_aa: CASSVGRLSTEAFF

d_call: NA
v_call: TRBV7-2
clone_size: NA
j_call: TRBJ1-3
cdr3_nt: TGTGCCAGCAGCTTAGGACCTACAGCCGCTGGAAACACCATATATTTT
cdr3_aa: CASSLGPTAAGNTIYF

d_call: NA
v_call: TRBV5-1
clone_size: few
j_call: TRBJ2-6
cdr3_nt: TGCGCCAGCGGATTAAAGAGCTCTGGGGCCAACGTCCTGACTTTC
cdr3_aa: CASGLKSSGANVLTF

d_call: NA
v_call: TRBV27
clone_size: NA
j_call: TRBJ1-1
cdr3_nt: TGTGCCAGCAGTCCTTCAGGGGACACTGAAGCTTTCTTT
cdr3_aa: CASSPSGDTEAFF

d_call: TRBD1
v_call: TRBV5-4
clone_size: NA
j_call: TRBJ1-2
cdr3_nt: TGTGCCAGCAGCCCCCTCGGACAGGACGGATTCTATGGCTACACCTTC
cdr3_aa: CASSPLGQDGFYGYTF

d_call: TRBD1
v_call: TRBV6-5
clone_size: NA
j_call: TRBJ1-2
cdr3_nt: TGTGCCAGCACTCGGCGGGACAGGGCTGGCTACACCTTC
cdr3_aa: CASTRRDRAGYTF

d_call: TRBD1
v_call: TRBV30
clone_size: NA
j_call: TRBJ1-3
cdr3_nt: TGTGCCTGGACTATGGACAGGAGCTCTGGAAACACCATATATTTT
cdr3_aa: CAWTMDRSSGNTIYF